The 18 T cell receptor beta chains reported below all come from one sample, sequenced in a study of identical twins. TCRdb independently ran MiXCR on the 5' RACE reads; one entry per CDR3 protein. Of under 350,000 distinct CDR3 sequences listed, roughly 9.8% are singletons. These data were likewise used in another study, on yellow fever vaccine responses in identical twins.

Sequenced sample: CD8+ T cells sorted from blood. These receptor sequences come from a woman younger than 30 in good health.

This clonotype was counted between two and nine times. The chain recombines TRBV29-1 with TRBJ1-3; D might be TRBD1 (5 bases). V was trimmed by 1 base and J by 0 bases, leaving 7 bases between them. The CDR3 loop spans 14 amino acids. CDR1 is SQVTM, CDR2 ANQGSEA, per germline. The CDR3 reads CSVEVRGSGNTIYF. In nucleotides, the CDR3 is TGCAGCGTTGAAGTAAGGGGCTCTGGAAACACCATATATTTT.

A few counts support this clonotype. The CDR3 DNA follows: TGTGCCAGCAGGTCTAGCGCACCTAGCACAGATACGCAGTATTTT. Translation: CASRSSAPSTDTQYF. This chain links TRBV6-1 with TRBJ2-3; possible D gene TRBD2, 6 bases. The length of the CDR3 is 15 residues. Germline V CDR1 and CDR2: MNHNS, SASEGT. V was shortened by 6 bases and J by 0 bases, with 13 bases between the two germline ends.

The chain is built from TRBV7-6 and TRBJ2-7, with 15 bases lining up with TRBD2. V was clipped by 1 base and J by 2 bases; unmatched bases: 6. CDR1 SGHVS and CDR2 FNYEAQ come from the germline V gene. This CDR3 spans 18 amino acids. The DNA for the CDR3 is TGTGCCAGCAGCTTAGAGGGACTAGCGGGGGGACTAACCTACGAGCAGTACTTC. This translates into CASSLEGLAGGLTYEQYF.

This clonotype was counted between two and nine times. This chain connects TRBV5-1 to TRBJ1-1; perhaps TRBD1 as D (5 bases). V gave up 1 base and J gave up 1 base, with 14 bases separating them. The V gene's germline CDR1 is SGHRS and CDR2 YFSETQ. The CDR3 extends over 16 amino acids. The DNA of the CDR3 is TGCGCCAGCAGCTTGTGGTTAGGGGACGAGAACACTGAAGCTTTCTTT. Protein product: CASSLWLGDENTEAFF. Full variable domain (outside the CDR3, taken from reference TRBV5-1 and TRBJ1-1): KAGVTQTPRYLIKTRGQQVTLSCSPISGHRSVSWYQQTPGQGLQFLFEYFSETQRNKGNFPGRFSGRQFSNSRSEMNVSTLELGDSALYLCASSLWLGDENTEAFFGQGTRLTVV.

This clonotype came up many times. The rearrangement links TRBV11-2 to TRBJ2-1; D is possibly TRBD1 or TRBD2 (5 bases each). The V gene lost 4 bases and the J gene lost 2 bases, with 18 bases spanning the gap. The CDR3 is 17 residues long. Germline CDR1 and CDR2: SGHAT and FQNNGV. The DNA of the CDR3 is TGTGCCAGCAGCTCCGGAGTCGGGGACGGTGCCTACAATGAGCAGTTCTTC. Protein product: CASSSGVGDGAYNEQFF.

This chain connects TRBV2 to TRBJ1-2, with 7 bases identical to TRBD1. The V gene end was trimmed by 3 bases and the J gene end by 4 bases; junction bases not matched to a gene: 11. This CDR3 spans 16 amino acids. Germline V CDR1 and CDR2: SNHLY, FYNNEI. The CDR3 DNA sequence: TGTGCCAGCAGTGAGAGGCAGGGGGGAATTCGCTATGGCTACACCTTC. It specifies CASSERQGGIRYGYTF. The complete variable domain, with remaining parts taken from reference TRBV2 and TRBJ1-2, reads EPEVTQTPSHQVTQMGQEVILRCVPISNHLYFYWYRQILGQKVEFLVSFYNNEISEKSEIFDDQFSVERPDGSNFTLKIRSTKLEDSAMYFCASSERQGGIRYGYTFGSGTRLTVV.

At least ten counts were recorded for this clonotype. The chain carries TRBV11-2 and TRBJ2-2; no definite D call. The CDR3 totals 15 residues. Germline CDR1 reads SGHAT; CDR2 reads FQNNGV. Trimming removed 5 bases from V and 1 base from J, with 11 bases in between. The CDR3: CASSPIIGNTGELFF. The DNA for the CDR3 is TGTGCCAGCAGCCCTATAATAGGGAACACCGGGGAGCTGTTTTTT.

This clonotype was picked up a small number of times. This chain connects TRBV6-2 or TRBV6-3 to TRBJ1-1; D unclear. This CDR3 contains 17 residues. Germline CDR1 and CDR2: MNHEY and SVGEGT. V lost 2 bases to trimming and J lost 1 base, with 17 bases between them. The CDR3 DNA follows: TGTGCCAGCAGTTACCCGACTAGAAACTTCAGGAACACTGAAGCTTTCTTT. As protein: CASSYPTRNFRNTEAFF.

This clonotype was counted only a few times. The V gene is TRBV7-2, the J gene TRBJ1-1; maybe TRBD1 (5 bases). Trimming pared 5 bases from V and 6 bases from J, leaving 16 bases between. Germline CDR1 reads SGHTA; CDR2 reads FQGNSA. The CDR3 extends over 14 amino acids. This CDR3 is CASSTFGGGSEAFF. The DNA for the CDR3 is TGTGCCAGCAGCACATTCGGGGGAGGCTCTGAAGCTTTCTTT.

The table lists this clonotype with many counts. The chain recombines TRBV12-3 or TRBV12-4 with TRBJ2-1, with 12 positions matching TRBD2. Unmatched junction bases numbered 2, after V lost 3 bases and J lost 2 bases. The CDR3 totals 16 residues. Written as DNA, the CDR3 is TGTGCCAGCAGTTTCGGACTAGCGGGAACCTACAATGAGCAGTTCTTC. It translates to CASSFGLAGTYNEQFF.

There are a few counts of this clonotype. The rearrangement links TRBV6-4 to TRBJ2-1; possible D gene TRBD2, 6 bases. The ends were cut back, 2 bases at V and 8 bases at J, with 22 bases in the middle. The V gene's germline CDR1 is MRHNA and CDR2 SNTAGT. The CDR3 totals 17 residues. CDR3: CASSDGAGTHLVDEQFF. The CDR3 DNA sequence: TGTGCCAGCAGTGACGGAGCCGGGACTCACCTCGTGGATGAGCAGTTCTTC.

This clonotype came up many times. This chain connects TRBV11-2 to TRBJ2-7, with a weak D call TRBD2 (5 bases). Trimming shortened V by 4 bases and J by 2 bases, and 27 bases separated the two germline ends. CDR3 length: 19 amino acids. Germline CDR1 reads SGHAT; CDR2 reads FQNNGV. The CDR3 protein is CASSSLKTTGSHYTYEQYF. CDR3 coding DNA: TGTGCCAGCAGCTCCCTCAAAACCACGGGGTCCCACTATACCTACGAGCAGTACTTC.

This clonotype has at least ten counts. The DNA for the CDR3 is TGTGCCAGCAGTTTTCCGGGACAGGGAACGTACGAGCAGTACTTC. As protein: CASSFPGQGTYEQYF. The chain is built from TRBV6-2 or TRBV6-3 and TRBJ2-7; TRBD1 matches 9 bases. V dropped 4 bases and J dropped 4; count of bases not matched to a gene: 8. There are 15 residues in the CDR3. From germline, CDR1 is MNHEY and CDR2 SVGEGT.

This clonotype has a handful of counts. The CDR3 DNA reads as TGCAGTGCTAGAGACGCTGAAAGTAGCAATCAGCCCCAGCATTTT. This translates into CSARDAESSNQPQHF. The rearrangement joins TRBV20-1 to TRBJ1-5; D is uncertain. The CDR3 extends over 15 amino acids. CDR1 DFQATT and CDR2 SNEGSKA come from the germline V gene (reference sequence). Trimming cost V 0 bases and J 0 bases, with 9 bases left between them.

The sample holds a few counts of this clonotype. The chain employs TRBV11-1 and TRBJ1-5, with TRBD1 identical over 12 bases. The J segment lost 6 bases and the V segment lost 4 bases, leaving 13 bases of the junction unmatched. Germline CDR1 reads SGHAT; CDR2 reads FQDESV (reference sequence). This CDR3 contains 18 residues. As DNA, the CDR3 is TGTGCCAGCAGCTCTACCAGGGGACAGGGGGCAGAGGGTCAGCCCCAGCATTTT. Encoded protein: CASSSTRGQGAEGQPQHF.

This rearrangement joins TRBV7-9 to TRBJ2-5; D ambiguous. The CDR3 extends over 17 amino acids. Germline values: CDR1 SEHNR, CDR2 FQNEAQ (reference sequence). V lost 4 bases to trimming and J lost 0 bases, with 18 bases between them. The CDR3 DNA follows: TGTGCCAGCAGCTCCTGGCTAGAAGACACCTACCAAGAGACCCAGTACTTC. It encodes CASSSWLEDTYQETQYF. The variable domain in full, with the rest retrieved from reference TRBV7-9 and TRBJ2-5, is DTGVSQNPRHKITKRGQNVTFRCDPISEHNRLYWYRQTLGQGPEFLTYFQNEAQLEKSRLLSDRFSAERPKGSFSTLEIQRTEQGDSAMYLCASSSWLEDTYQETQYFGPGTRLLVL.

This clonotype occurred many times. The chain couples TRBV29-1 to TRBJ2-7, with 7 bases fitting TRBD2. The length of the CDR3 is 15 residues. V trimming: 0 bases; J trimming: 3 bases; junction bases outside the gene matches: 8. Germline loops: CDR1 SQVTM, CDR2 ANQGSEA. This chain's CDR3 is CSVEDPLAADYEQYF. Here the CDR3 DNA reads TGCAGCGTTGAAGATCCCCTAGCGGCCGACTACGAGCAGTACTTC.

This chain joins TRBV7-9 and TRBJ1-4; 10 positions agree with TRBD1. Germline V gives CDR1 SEHNR, CDR2 FQNEAQ (reference sequence). V lost 4 bases and J lost 6; bases outside the gene matches: 5. The CDR3 loop spans 15 amino acids. CDR3 region: CASSSRGTGDEKLFF. DNA for the CDR3: TGTGCCAGCAGCTCGCGAGGGACAGGGGATGAAAAACTGTTTTTT.